This T cell receptor beta chain was retrieved from a study of PD-1 blockade in classical Hodgkin lymphoma. Study-level findings and limits: Those achieving complete response showed baseline diversity like newly diagnosed patients. Diminished baseline TCR diversity has been reported in newly diagnosed patients relative to healthy donors.

Every patient relapsed after autologous stem cell transplantation, and brentuximab vedotin exposure varied. Relative to its sample, this clone is medium-sized. Antigen: not known. The assay was immunoSEQ multiplex PCR, and TCRdb's table has in-frame clones only and misses some. Of about 22,000 clones detected, 68% appear once; the ten largest clones hold around 6%. Trimming removed 5 bases at V and 4 bases at J, with 11 bases between. The CDR3 extends over 13 amino acids. CDR1 MNHEY and CDR2 SMNVEV come from the germline V gene (reference sequence). The TCR was taken from a human donor with classical Hodgkin lymphoma. Specimen: peripheral blood mononuclear cells (PBMCs), collected at baseline. The chain is built from TRBV27 and TRBJ1-1; maybe TRBD1 (5 bases). The CDR3 loop is CASSARGGTEAFF. CDR3 nucleotides: TGTGCCAGCAGTGCTAGGGGAGGCACTGAAGCTTTCTTT.